Following are 8 T cell receptor beta chains from one sample sequenced in a study of beta chain features in type 1 diabetes. The whole isolated RNA underwent reverse transcription, so sequencing captured expressed TCRB transcripts. Sequencing was performed with immunoSEQ multiplex PCR; in TCRdb, only in-frame clones are kept and a portion is missing. The sample lists 300,000 or so clones; approximately 12% were seen once. No antigen is known for these receptors. Regarding the study as a whole: Shortening that was moderate but significant affected the TCRB CDR3s of Type 1 diabetes patients in all four CD4+ subsets.

Sequenced: naive CD4+ T cells from blood. The receptors come from a woman between 18 and 29 years old with type 1 diabetes.

The chain couples TRBV5-1 to TRBJ2-7; TRBD2 might be the D (5 bases). The CDR3 contains 13 residues. Germline loops: CDR1 SGHRS, CDR2 YFSETQ. Trimming took off 3 bases at V and 7 bases at J, with 14 bases between the two ends. This CDR3 reads CASSWKLVGEQYV. Written as DNA, the CDR3 is TGCGCCAGCAGCTGGAAACTAGTGGGTGAGCAGTACGTC.

V is TRBV19 and J is TRBJ2-1; 7 bases match TRBD2. V trimming: 7 bases; J trimming: 5 bases; junction bases outside the gene matches: 8. There are 14 residues in the CDR3. The V gene's germline CDR1 is LNHDA and CDR2 SQIVND (reference sequence). DNA of the CDR3: TGTGCCAGTAACCGGCTAGCGGCTAACAATGAGCAGTTCTTC. Protein product: CASNRLAANNEQFF.

This clone was seen only a few times. The chain employs TRBV7-2 and TRBJ2-1, with TRBD1 matching over 9 bases. V trimming: 4 bases; J trimming: 6 bases; junction bases outside the gene matches: 13. Per the germline V gene, CDR1 is SGHTA and CDR2 is FQGNSA. The CDR3 sequence is 17 residues long. CDR3 bases: TGTGCCAGCAGCTCCCCCCGCGGGACAGGGTGGTCCAATGAGCAGTTCTTC. It encodes CASSSPRGTGWSNEQFF.

This clone was counted only a few times. The CDR3 nucleotides are TGCAGCGCTCACCCTGAGGCGGCTAGCAAGACAGATACGCAGTATTTT. Translation gives CSAHPEAASKTDTQYF. The rearrangement links TRBV29-1 to TRBJ2-3; D is perhaps TRBD2 (5 bases). Trimming pared 7 bases from V and 3 bases from J, leaving 23 bases between. Germline lookup yields CDR1 SQVTM and CDR2 ANQGSEA. CDR3 length: 16 amino acids.

This clone occurred a few times. The chain carries TRBV5-1 and TRBJ2-3, with a weak D call TRBD1 (6 bases). Germline assignment: CDR1 SGHRS and CDR2 YFSETQ. CDR3 length: 15 amino acids. Trimming shortened V by 0 bases and J by 1 base, and 9 bases separated the two germline ends. The CDR3, as DNA: TGCGCCAGCAGCTTGGCGCCAGGGGGCACAGATACGCAGTATTTT. It is translated as CASSLAPGGTDTQYF. The full variable domain, completed using reference TRBV5-1 and TRBJ2-3, is KAGVTQTPRYLIKTRGQQVTLSCSPISGHRSVSWYQQTPGQGLQFLFEYFSETQRNKGNFPGRFSGRQFSNSRSEMNVSTLELGDSALYLCASSLAPGGTDTQYFGPGTRLTVL.

The V gene is TRBV11-3, the J gene TRBJ2-5; 8 bases agree with TRBD1. J was trimmed by 2 bases and V by 1 base; bases with no gene match: 3. The length of the CDR3 is 15 residues. The germline V gene has CDR1 SGHNT and CDR2 YENEEA. CDR3 sequence reads: CASSLGQGRQETQYF. In DNA form, the CDR3 reads TGTGCCAGCAGCTTAGGACAGGGGCGTCAAGAGACCCAGTACTTC.

The V gene is TRBV5-1, the J gene TRBJ2-7; TRBD2 agrees at 8 bases. Per germline, CDR1 SGHRS and CDR2 YFSETQ. J was trimmed by 2 bases and V by 4 bases; bases with no gene match: 8. The CDR3 spans 15 residues. The CDR3 sequence is CASSITSGSAYEQYF. CDR3 in DNA: TGCGCCAGCAGCATTACTAGCGGTTCCGCCTACGAGCAGTACTTC.

This clone was recorded a few times. The J gene is TRBJ2-7, the V gene TRBV7-8, with 9 bases identical to TRBD2. Germline values: CDR1 SGHVS, CDR2 FQNEAQ. J lost 0 bases, V lost 1 base, and 1 base had no gene match. The CDR3 length is 15 residues. DNA for the CDR3: TGTGCCAGCAGCTTAGGACTAGCGGCCTCCTACGAGCAGTACTTC. This codes for CASSLGLAASYEQYF. The variable domain in full, with the rest retrieved from reference TRBV7-8 and TRBJ2-7, is GAGVSQSPRYKVAKRGQDVALRCDPISGHVSLFWYQQALGQGPEFLTYFQNEAQLDKSGLPSDRFFAERPEGSVSTLKIQRTQQEDSAVYLCASSLGLAASYEQYFGPGTRLTVT.